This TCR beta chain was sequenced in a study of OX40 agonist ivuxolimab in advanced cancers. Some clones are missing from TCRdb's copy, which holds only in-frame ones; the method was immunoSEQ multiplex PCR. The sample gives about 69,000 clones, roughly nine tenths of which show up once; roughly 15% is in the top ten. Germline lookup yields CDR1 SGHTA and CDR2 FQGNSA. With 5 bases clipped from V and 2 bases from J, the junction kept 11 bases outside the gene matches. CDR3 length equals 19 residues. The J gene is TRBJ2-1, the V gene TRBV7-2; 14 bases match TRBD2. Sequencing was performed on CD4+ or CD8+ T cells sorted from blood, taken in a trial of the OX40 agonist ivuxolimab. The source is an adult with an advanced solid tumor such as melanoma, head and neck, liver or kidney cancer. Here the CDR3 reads CASSVGLAGERGAYNEQFF. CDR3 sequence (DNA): TGTGCCAGCAGCGTGGGACTAGCGGGAGAAAGGGGGGCCTACAATGAGCAGTTCTTC. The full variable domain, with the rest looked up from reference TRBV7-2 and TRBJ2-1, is GAGVSQSPSNKVTEKGKDVELRCDPISGHTALYWYRQSLGQGLEFLIYFQGNSAPDKSGLPSDRFSAERTGGSVSTLTIQRTQQEDSAVYLCASSVGLAGERGAYNEQFFGPGTRLTVL.